The text below deals with one T cell receptor beta chain. The sample originates from a study of blood T cell repertoires in COVID-19. Study-level background: COVID-19 samples collected from the United States, Italy and Spain covered acute and convalescent phases. T cells, B-cell-depleted T cells, or PBMCs supplied cDNA or gDNA.

V lost 5 bases to trimming and J lost 0 bases; unmatched junction nucleotides: 2. CDR3 length: 15 residues. CDR1 SGHTA and CDR2 FQGNSA come from the germline V gene. In the original processing: Nucleated cell number was recorded as an estimate derived from reference gene primer amplification. TCRdb's copy holds only in-frame clones and misses some; the assay was immunoSEQ multiplex PCR. V, J and clone size were drawn from that table, and D and trimming were deduced from the DNA. The table has some 200,000 clones, about 83% seen once. V and J are TRBV7-2 and TRBJ1-5, with 9 bases aligning to TRBD1. The material sequenced was peripheral blood. The TCR was taken from a woman between 18 and 29 years old who had recovered from COVID-19. CDR3 bases: TGTGCCAGCAGCCGGACAGGGGATAGCAATCAGCCCCAGCATTTT. Its protein is CASSRTGDSNQPQHF.